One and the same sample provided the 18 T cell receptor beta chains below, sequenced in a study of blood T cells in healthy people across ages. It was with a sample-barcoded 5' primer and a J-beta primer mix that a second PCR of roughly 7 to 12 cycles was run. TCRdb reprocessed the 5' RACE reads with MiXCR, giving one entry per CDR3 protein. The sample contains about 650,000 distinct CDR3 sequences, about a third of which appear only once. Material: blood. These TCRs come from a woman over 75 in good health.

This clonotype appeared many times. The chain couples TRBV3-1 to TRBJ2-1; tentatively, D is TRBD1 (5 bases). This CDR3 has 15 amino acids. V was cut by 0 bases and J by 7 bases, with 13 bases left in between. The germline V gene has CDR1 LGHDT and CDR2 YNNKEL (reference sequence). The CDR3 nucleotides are TGTGCCAGCAGCCAAGACAGGGTCCCCGGTAATGAGCAGTTCTTC. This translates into CASSQDRVPGNEQFF.

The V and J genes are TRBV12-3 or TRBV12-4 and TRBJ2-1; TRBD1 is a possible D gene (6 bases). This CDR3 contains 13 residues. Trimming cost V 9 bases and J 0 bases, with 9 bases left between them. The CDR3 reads CASNRDSYNEQFF. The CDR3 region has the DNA TGTGCCAGTAACAGGGACTCCTACAATGAGCAGTTCTTC.

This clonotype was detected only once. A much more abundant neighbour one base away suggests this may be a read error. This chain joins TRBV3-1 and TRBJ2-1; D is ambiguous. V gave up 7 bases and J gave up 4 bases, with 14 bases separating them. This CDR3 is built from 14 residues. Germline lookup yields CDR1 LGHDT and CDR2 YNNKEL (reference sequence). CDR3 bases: TGTGCCAGCAACCAGAATGGCCAATACAATGAGCAGTTCTTC. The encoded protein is CASNQNGQYNEQFF.

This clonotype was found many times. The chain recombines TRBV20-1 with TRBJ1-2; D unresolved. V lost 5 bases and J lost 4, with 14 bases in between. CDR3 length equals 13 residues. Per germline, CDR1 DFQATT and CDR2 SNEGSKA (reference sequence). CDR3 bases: TGCAGTGCTCGGTTCGGGCCCTCCTATGGCTACACCTTC. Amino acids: CSARFGPSYGYTF.

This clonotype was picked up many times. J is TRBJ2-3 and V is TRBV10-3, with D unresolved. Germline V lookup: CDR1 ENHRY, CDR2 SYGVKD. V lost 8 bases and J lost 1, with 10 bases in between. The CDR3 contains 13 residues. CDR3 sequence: CAIARQGTDTQYF. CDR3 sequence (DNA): TGTGCCATCGCCAGGCAGGGCACAGATACGCAGTATTTT.

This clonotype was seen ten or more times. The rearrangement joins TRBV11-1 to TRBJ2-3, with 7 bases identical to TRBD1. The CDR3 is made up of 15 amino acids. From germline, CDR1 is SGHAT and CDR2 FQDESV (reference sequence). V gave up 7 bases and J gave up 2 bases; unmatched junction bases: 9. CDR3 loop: CASTLTGQDTDTQYF. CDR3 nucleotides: TGTGCCAGCACTCTTACCGGACAGGACACAGATACGCAGTATTTT.

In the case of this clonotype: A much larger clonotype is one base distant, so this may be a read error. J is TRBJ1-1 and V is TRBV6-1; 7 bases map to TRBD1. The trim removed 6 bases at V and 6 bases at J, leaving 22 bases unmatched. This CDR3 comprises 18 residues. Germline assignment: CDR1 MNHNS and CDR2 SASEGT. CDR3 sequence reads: CASSKRTGAIALNAEAFF. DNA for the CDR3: TGTGCCAGCAGCAAACGCACAGGGGCTATTGCACTAAACGCTGAAGCTTTCTTT.

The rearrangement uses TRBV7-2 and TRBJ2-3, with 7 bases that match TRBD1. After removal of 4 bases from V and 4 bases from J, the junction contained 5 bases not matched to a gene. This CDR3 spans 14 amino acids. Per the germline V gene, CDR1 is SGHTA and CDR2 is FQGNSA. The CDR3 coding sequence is TGTGCCAGCAGCTCCAGGGGGTGGGCAGATACGCAGTATTTT. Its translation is CASSSRGWADTQYF.

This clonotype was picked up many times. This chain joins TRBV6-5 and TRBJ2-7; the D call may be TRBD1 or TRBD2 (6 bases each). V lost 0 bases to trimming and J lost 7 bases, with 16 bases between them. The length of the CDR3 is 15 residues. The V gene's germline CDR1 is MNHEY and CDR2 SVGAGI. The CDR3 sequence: CASSYSDRGAGEQYF. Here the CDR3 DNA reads TGTGCCAGCAGTTACTCAGATAGGGGGGCGGGAGAGCAGTACTTC.

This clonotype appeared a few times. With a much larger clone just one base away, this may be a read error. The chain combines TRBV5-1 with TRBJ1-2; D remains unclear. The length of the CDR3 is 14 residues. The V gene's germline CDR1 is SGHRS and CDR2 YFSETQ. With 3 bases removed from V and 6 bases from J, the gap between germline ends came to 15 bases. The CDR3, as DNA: TGCGCCAGCAGCTGGAGCCAGGAGGTTGATGGCTACACCTTC. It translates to CASSWSQEVDGYTF.

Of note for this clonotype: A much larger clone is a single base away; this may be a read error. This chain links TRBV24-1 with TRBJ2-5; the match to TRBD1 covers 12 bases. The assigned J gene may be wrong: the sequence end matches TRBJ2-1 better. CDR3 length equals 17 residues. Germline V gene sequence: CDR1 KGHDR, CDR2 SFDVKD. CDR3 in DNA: TGTGCCACCAGCACCGGGACAGGGGGCTTCATCCAAGAGACCCAGTTCTTC. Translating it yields CATSTGTGGFIQETQFF.

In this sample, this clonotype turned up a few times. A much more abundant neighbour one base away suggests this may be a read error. Written as DNA, the CDR3 is TGCGCCAGCAGCTGGGAAGGGATTAGGGAGACCCAGTACTTC. Its translation is CASSWEGIRETQYF. V and J are TRBV5-1 and TRBJ2-5, with D hard to call. CDR3 length: 14 amino acids. The germline V gene has CDR1 SGHRS and CDR2 YFSETQ. The V and J ends lost 3 bases and 5 bases respectively, with 14 bases between them.

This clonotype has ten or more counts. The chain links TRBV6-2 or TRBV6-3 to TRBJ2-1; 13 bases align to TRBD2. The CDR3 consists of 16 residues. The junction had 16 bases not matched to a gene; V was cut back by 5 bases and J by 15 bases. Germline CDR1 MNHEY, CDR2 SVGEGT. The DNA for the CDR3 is TGTGCCAGCAGTCCCCCGACTAGCGGGGGGCCCGGTTCGATGTTCTTC. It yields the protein CASSPPTSGGPGSMFF.

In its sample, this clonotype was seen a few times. The CDR3 DNA sequence: TGTGCCTGGACCCCGGGAGGCAGACAAGAGACCCAGTACTTC. Translation: CAWTPGGRQETQYF. The gene calls are TRBV30 and TRBJ2-5; 7 bases are shared with TRBD2. The V gene's germline CDR1 is GTSNPN and CDR2 SVGIG (reference sequence). The CDR3 covers 14 residues. The trim removed 4 bases at V and 2 bases at J, leaving 7 bases unmatched.

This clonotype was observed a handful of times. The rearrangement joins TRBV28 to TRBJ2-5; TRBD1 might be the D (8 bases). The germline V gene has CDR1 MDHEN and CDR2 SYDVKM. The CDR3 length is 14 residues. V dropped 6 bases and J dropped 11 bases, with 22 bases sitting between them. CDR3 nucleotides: TGTGCCAGCAGACTACAGGGGGGGCACAATGAGCAGTACTTC. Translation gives CASRLQGGHNEQYF.

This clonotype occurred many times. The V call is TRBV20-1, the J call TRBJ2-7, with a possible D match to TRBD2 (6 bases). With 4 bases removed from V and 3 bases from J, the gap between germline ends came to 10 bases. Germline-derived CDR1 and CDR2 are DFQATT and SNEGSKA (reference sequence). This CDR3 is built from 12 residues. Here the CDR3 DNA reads TGCAGTGCTACCATAGCGGACTACGAGCAGTACTTC. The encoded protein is CSATIADYEQYF.

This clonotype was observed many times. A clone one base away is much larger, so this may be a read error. The chain's CDR3 is CASSYQNEKRFF. The CDR3 coding sequence is TGTGCCAGCAGCTATCAGAATGAAAAACGGTTTTTT. The chain combines TRBV7-9 with TRBJ1-4, with D unclear. CDR1 and CDR2 (germline): SEHNR, FQNEAQ (reference sequence). CDR3 size: 12 residues. The variable domain in full, completed from reference TRBV7-9 and TRBJ1-4, reads DTGVSQNPRHKITKRGQNVTFRCDPISEHNRLYWYRQTLGQGPEFLTYFQNEAQLEKSRLLSDRFSAERPKGSFSTLEIQRTEQGDSAMYLCASSYQNEKRFFGSGTQLSVL.

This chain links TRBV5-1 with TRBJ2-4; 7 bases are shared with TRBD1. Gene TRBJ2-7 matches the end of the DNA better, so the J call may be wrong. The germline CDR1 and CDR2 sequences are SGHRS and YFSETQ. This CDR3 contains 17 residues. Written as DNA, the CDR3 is TGCGCCAGCAGCTTCAACCCCCCGGGACAGTTATCCTACGAGCAGTACTTC. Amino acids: CASSFNPPGQLSYEQYF.